This T cell receptor (beta chain) was identified during a study of T cell changes during pregnancy in multiple sclerosis. This CDR3 has 12 residues. The germline V gene encodes CDR1 MNHNY and CDR2 SVGAGI (reference sequence). V dropped 7 bases and J dropped 7 bases, with 13 bases sitting between them. The repertoire was sequenced with immunoSEQ multiplex PCR; TCRdb's copy has only in-frame clones and lacks some. The sample gives around 100,000 clones, about 90% of which show up once; roughly 0.93% is in the top ten. The TCR originated in a female donor with multiple sclerosis, enrolled in a pregnancy study. The sample here was peripheral blood, taken after pregnancy. The rearrangement joins TRBV6-6 to TRBJ2-5; D perhaps matches TRBD2 (6 bases). The CDR3 loop is CASTPAEGTQYF. CDR3 bases: TGTGCCAGCACCCCGGCGGAGGGGACCCAGTACTTC.